Following are 15 T cell receptor beta chains from one sample sequenced in a study of shared clonotypes between healthy human individuals. Only in-frame clones appear in the TCRdb table, and some are missing; sequencing was by immunoSEQ multiplex PCR. The sample includes some 1,100,000 clones, around 78% of them seen just once. The sequencing input was memory CD4+ T cells from PBMCs. Subset defined: CD45RA-negative fraction. Receptor source: a young man in good health. Some clones in this sample may be carry-over from other donors' samples.

The gene calls are TRBV7-9 and TRBJ1-4; no definite D call. With 1 base removed from V and 3 bases from J, the gap between germline ends came to 9 bases. This CDR3 is built from 15 residues. Per the germline V gene, CDR1 is SEHNR and CDR2 is FQNEAQ (reference sequence). CDR3: CASSLGAASNEKLFF. The CDR3 DNA reads TGTGCCAGCAGCTTAGGAGCCGCGTCTAATGAAAAACTGTTTTTT.

This clone was seen at least ten times. This chain connects TRBV27 to TRBJ1-1; a weak D match, TRBD1 (5 bases). Germline V gives CDR1 MNHEY, CDR2 SMNVEV (reference sequence). The CDR3 spans 15 residues. Trimming left V 5 bases short and J 0 bases short, with 13 bases between. The CDR3 DNA sequence: TGTGCCAGCAGTGCAAAGACAGCGTTGAACACTGAAGCTTTCTTT. It is translated as CASSAKTALNTEAFF.

The chain couples TRBV18 to TRBJ2-5, with TRBD2 matching 8 bases. The CDR3 covers 13 residues. The junction had 2 bases not matched to a gene; V was cut back by 3 bases and J by 5 bases. Germline V gene lookup returns CDR1 KGHSH and CDR2 LQKENI. As DNA, the CDR3 is TGTGCCAGCTCACCCGCTAGCGGGGAGACCCAGTACTTC. This sequence encodes CASSPASGETQYF.

The chain carries TRBV5-6 and TRBJ2-7; D gene unclear. The CDR3 contains 15 residues. Trimming stripped 6 bases from V and 1 base from J, with 17 bases between. Looked up from germline, CDR1 is SGHDT and CDR2 is YYEEEE. The chain's CDR3 is CASTMGGPRSYEQYF. The CDR3 nucleotides are TGTGCCAGCACCATGGGTGGGCCCCGTTCCTACGAGCAGTACTTC.

The rearrangement joins TRBV28 to TRBJ1-1, with no clear D. The CDR3 is made up of 14 amino acids. V was pared by 4 bases and J by 10 bases, with 19 bases between. The germline CDR1 and CDR2 sequences are MDHEN and SYDVKM. The CDR3 nucleotides read TGTGCCAGCAGTTCCCCCGGGCAGGCAATAAGAGCTTTCTTT. This codes for CASSSPGQAIRAFF.

The rearrangement links TRBV28 to TRBJ2-7; D may be TRBD1 or TRBD2 (7 bases each). This CDR3 has 17 amino acids. V gave up 4 bases and J gave up 3 bases, with 22 bases separating them. Germline V gene data show CDR1 as MDHEN and CDR2 as SYDVKM. The CDR3 DNA reads as TGTGCCAGCAGTTCCATGACAGGGAGGGGCTCCATCTACGAGCAGTACTTC. Its translation: CASSSMTGRGSIYEQYF.

CDR3 in DNA: TGTGCCAGCAGTTACTCGCTCTCGGATCCCTACAATGAGCAGTTCTTC. It codes for CASSYSLSDPYNEQFF. The rearrangement uses TRBV6-5 and TRBJ2-1; D ambiguous. The CDR3 sequence is 16 residues long. The germline V gene encodes CDR1 MNHEY and CDR2 SVGAGI. V lost 0 bases and J lost 2, with 11 bases in between.

The CDR3 nucleotides are TGTGCCAGCAGTGGGACAGGGATGGAGACCCAGTACTTC. Its protein is CASSGTGMETQYF. The rearrangement joins TRBV9 to TRBJ2-5, with 9 nucleotides matching TRBD1. Germline assignment: CDR1 SGDLS and CDR2 YYNGEE. CDR3 size: 13 residues. J gave up 5 bases and V 5 bases, and 4 bases lay outside the gene matches.

Details on this clone: The sample has other DNA sequences that encode this CDR3 too. The rearrangement joins TRBV6-5 to TRBJ2-1, with TRBD2 identical over 9 bases. This CDR3 has 14 amino acids. Germline V lookup: CDR1 MNHEY, CDR2 SVGAGI. Trimming cost V 5 bases and J 5 bases; bases outside gene matches: 4. The CDR3 is CASSPRLADNEQFF. CDR3 sequence (DNA): TGTGCCAGCAGTCCTAGACTAGCGGACAATGAGCAGTTCTTC.

In regard to this clone: It differs at one base from a far larger clone, so likely a read error. This chain connects TRBV5-4 to TRBJ2-7; possibly TRBD2 for D (5 bases). Per the germline V gene, CDR1 is SGHNT and CDR2 is YYREEE (reference sequence). There are 17 residues in the CDR3. The CDR3 region is CAGSLGPTGIVSYEQYF. The CDR3, as DNA: TGTGCCGGCAGCTTAGGGCCCACGGGAATTGTGTCCTACGAGCAGTACTTC.

V usage is TRBV25-1 and J usage is TRBJ2-7; 8 nucleotides agree with TRBD1. This CDR3 comprises 14 residues. The ends lost 3 bases at V and 0 bases at J; junction bases unmatched: 1. CDR1 and CDR2 from the germline V gene are MGHDK and SYGVNS. The CDR3 loop is CASSDDRGSYEQYF. The CDR3, as DNA: TGTGCCAGCAGTGATGACAGGGGCTCCTACGAGCAGTACTTC.

The chain is built from TRBV7-3 and TRBJ1-1; TRBD1 is a possible D gene (5 bases). Trimming removed 5 bases at V and 3 bases at J, with 10 bases between. The CDR3 runs to 13 residues. Per the germline V gene, CDR1 is SGHTA and CDR2 is FQGTGA. This CDR3 reads CASSMLRDTEAFF. As DNA, the CDR3 is TGTGCCAGCAGCATGCTCAGGGACACTGAAGCTTTCTTT.

A remark on this clone: A much larger clone lies one base from this, so it may be a read error. Other DNA sequences in this sample translate to the same CDR3. The chain has TRBV7-2 and TRBJ2-1, with D possibly matching TRBD1 (6 bases). In germline, CDR1 is SGHTA, CDR2 FQGNSA. With 2 bases removed from V and 7 bases from J, the gap between germline ends came to 6 bases. This CDR3 has 12 amino acids. CDR3 nucleotides: TGTGCCAGCAGCTTACAGGGGAATGAGCAGTTCTTC. Protein: CASSLQGNEQFF.

J is TRBJ2-3 and V is TRBV5-1; 11 bases align to TRBD2. V was pared by 4 bases and J by 2 bases, with 6 bases of the junction left unmatched. This CDR3 spans 16 amino acids. Germline V gene lookup returns CDR1 SGHRS and CDR2 YFSETQ. The CDR3 protein is CASSPMTSGNTDTQYF. The CDR3 coding sequence is TGCGCCAGCAGCCCGATGACTAGCGGGAACACAGATACGCAGTATTTT. The variable domain in full, with the rest retrieved from reference TRBV5-1 and TRBJ2-3, is KAGVTQTPRYLIKTRGQQVTLSCSPISGHRSVSWYQQTPGQGLQFLFEYFSETQRNKGNFPGRFSGRQFSNSRSEMNVSTLELGDSALYLCASSPMTSGNTDTQYFGPGTRLTVL.

This clone was picked up one time. The chain links TRBV6-5 to TRBJ2-1, with 7 bases aligning to TRBD2. Germline-derived CDR1 and CDR2 are MNHEY and SVGAGI. V gave up 5 bases and J gave up 8 bases; unmatched junction bases: 0. The CDR3 loop spans 11 amino acids. The CDR3 here is CASSRGDEQFF. The CDR3 DNA reads TGTGCCAGCAGTCGGGGGGATGAGCAGTTCTTC.